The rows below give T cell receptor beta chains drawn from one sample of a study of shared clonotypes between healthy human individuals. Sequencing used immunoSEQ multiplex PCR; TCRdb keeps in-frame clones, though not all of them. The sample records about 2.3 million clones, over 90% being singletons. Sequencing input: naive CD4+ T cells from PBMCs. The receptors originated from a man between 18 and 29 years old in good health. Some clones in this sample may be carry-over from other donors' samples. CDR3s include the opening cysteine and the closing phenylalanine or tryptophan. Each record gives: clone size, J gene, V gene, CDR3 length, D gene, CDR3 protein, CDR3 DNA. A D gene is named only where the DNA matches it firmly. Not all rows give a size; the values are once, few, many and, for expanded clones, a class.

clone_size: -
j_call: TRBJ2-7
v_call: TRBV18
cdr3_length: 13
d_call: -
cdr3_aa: CASSPDQGGEQYF
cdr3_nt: TGTGCCAGCTCACCAGACCAAGGGGGGGAGCAGTACTTC

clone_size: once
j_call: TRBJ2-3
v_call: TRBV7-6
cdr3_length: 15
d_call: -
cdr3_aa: CASIRRDPSTDTQYF
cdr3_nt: TGTGCCAGCATCCGCCGAGACCCCAGCACAGATACGCAGTATTTT

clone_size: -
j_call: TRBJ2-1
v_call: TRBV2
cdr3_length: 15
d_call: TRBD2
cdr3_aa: CASSLAGGPYNEQFF
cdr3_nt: TGTGCCAGCAGTTTAGCGGGAGGGCCATACAATGAGCAGTTCTTC

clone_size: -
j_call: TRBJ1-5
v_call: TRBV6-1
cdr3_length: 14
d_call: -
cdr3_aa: CASSVMALGQPQHF
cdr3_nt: TGTGCCAGCAGTGTTATGGCCTTGGGTCAGCCCCAGCATTTT

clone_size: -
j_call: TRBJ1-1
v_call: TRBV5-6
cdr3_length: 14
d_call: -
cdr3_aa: CASSLGQANTEAFF
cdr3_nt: TGTGCCAGCAGCTTGGGACAGGCCAACACTGAAGCTTTCTTT

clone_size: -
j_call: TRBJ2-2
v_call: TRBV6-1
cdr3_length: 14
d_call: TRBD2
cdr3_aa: CASKREPNTGELFF
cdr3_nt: TGTGCCAGTAAGCGGGAACCTAACACCGGGGAGCTGTTTTTT

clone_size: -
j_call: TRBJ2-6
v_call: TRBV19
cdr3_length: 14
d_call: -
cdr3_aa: CASNPVSGANVLTF
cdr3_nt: TGTGCCAGTAACCCAGTCTCTGGGGCCAACGTCCTGACTTTC

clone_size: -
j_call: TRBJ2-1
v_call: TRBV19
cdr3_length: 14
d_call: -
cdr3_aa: CASNEHRTNNEQFF
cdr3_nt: TGTGCCAGTAATGAGCACCGGACAAACAATGAGCAGTTCTTC

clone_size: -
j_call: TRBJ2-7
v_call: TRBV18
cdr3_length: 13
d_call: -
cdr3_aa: CASSPRREDEQYF
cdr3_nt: TGTGCCAGCTCACCAAGGAGGGAGGACGAGCAGTACTTC

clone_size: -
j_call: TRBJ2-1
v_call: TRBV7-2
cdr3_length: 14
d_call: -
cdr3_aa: CASSTRTRSWEQFF
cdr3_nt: TGTGCCAGCAGCACCCGGACACGATCTTGGGAGCAGTTCTTC

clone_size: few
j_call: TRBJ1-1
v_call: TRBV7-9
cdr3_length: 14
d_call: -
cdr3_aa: CASSLLVMNTEAFF
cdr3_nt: TGTGCCAGCAGCTTATTGGTAATGAACACTGAAGCTTTCTTT

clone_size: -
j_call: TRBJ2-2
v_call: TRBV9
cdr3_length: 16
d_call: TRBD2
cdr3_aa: CASSVAGGRWTGELFF
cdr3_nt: TGTGCCAGCAGCGTAGCGGGGGGAAGGTGGACCGGGGAGCTGTTTTTT

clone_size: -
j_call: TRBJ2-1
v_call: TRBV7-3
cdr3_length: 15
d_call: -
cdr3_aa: CASSLLAGTYNEQFF
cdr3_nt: TGTGCCAGCAGCTTGTTGGCGGGGACATACAATGAGCAGTTCTTC

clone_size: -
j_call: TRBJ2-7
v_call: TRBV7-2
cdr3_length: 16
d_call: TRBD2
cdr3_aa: CASSPQGTSGGPEQYF
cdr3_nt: TGTGCCAGCAGCCCCCAGGGGACTAGCGGCGGTCCGGAGCAGTACTTC

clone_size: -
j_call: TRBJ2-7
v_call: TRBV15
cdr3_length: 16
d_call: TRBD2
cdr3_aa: CATSRGLAGAGGEQYF
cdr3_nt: TGTGCCACCAGCAGAGGTCTAGCGGGAGCTGGGGGAGAGCAGTACTTC

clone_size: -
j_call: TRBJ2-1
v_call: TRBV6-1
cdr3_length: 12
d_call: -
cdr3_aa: CASRRNYNEQFF
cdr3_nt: TGTGCCAGCAGGAGGAATTACAATGAGCAGTTCTTC

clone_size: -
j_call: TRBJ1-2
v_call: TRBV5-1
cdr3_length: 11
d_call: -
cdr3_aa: CASSLDGGYTF
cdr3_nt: TGCGCCAGCAGCTTGGACGGCGGCTACACCTTC

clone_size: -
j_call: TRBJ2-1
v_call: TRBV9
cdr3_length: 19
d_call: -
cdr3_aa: CASSVATSWGGTTYNEQFF
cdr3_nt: TGTGCCAGCAGCGTAGCTACGTCGTGGGGCGGAACCACCTACAATGAGCAGTTCTTC

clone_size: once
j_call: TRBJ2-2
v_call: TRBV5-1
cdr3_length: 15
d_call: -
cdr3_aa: CASSLNQINTGELFF
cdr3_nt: TGCGCCAGCAGCTTGAACCAGATCAACACCGGGGAGCTGTTTTTT

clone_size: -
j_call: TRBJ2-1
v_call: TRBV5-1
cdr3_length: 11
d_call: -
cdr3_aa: CASSVSHEQFF
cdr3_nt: TGCGCCAGCAGCGTGTCCCATGAGCAGTTCTTC

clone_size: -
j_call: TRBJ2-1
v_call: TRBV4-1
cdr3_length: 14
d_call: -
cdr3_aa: CASSQAPERNEQFF
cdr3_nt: TGCGCCAGCAGCCAAGCTCCCGAAAGGAATGAGCAGTTCTTC

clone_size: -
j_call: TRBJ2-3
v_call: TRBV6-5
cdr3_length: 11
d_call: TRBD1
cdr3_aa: CASTRDSAQYF
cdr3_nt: TGTGCCAGCACCCGGGACAGTGCACAGTATTTT

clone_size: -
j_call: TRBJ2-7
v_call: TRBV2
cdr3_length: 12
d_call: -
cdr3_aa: CATSDFDYEQYF
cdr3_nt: TGTGCCACGTCCGACTTTGACTACGAGCAGTACTTC

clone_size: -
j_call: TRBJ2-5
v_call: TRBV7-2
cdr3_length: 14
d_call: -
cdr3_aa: CASSLEVAQETQYF
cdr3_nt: TGTGCCAGCAGCTTAGAGGTAGCACAAGAGACCCAGTACTTC

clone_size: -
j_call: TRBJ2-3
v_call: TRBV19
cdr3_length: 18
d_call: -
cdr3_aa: CASTPRPRGGENTDTQYF
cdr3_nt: TGTGCCAGTACACCCCGCCCTAGGGGGGGTGAGAATACAGATACGCAGTATTTT

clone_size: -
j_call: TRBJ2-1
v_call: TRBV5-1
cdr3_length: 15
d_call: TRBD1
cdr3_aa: CASSFVGQGGDEQFF
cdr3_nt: TGCGCCAGCAGCTTTGTGGGACAGGGAGGAGATGAGCAGTTCTTC

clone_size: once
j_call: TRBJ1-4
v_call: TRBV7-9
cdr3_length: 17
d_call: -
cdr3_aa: CASSLGVGSTTNEKLFF
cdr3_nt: TGTGCCAGCAGCTTAGGAGTAGGGTCTACAACTAATGAAAAACTGTTTTTT

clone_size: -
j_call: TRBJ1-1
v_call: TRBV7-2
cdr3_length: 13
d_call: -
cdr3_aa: CASSPRRNTEAFF
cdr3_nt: TGTGCCAGCAGCCCCCGAAGGAACACTGAAGCTTTCTTT

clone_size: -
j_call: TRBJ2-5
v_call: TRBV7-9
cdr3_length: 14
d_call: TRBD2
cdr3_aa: CASSLSGAQETQYF
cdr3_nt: TGTGCCAGCAGCCTTAGCGGGGCGCAAGAGACCCAGTACTTC

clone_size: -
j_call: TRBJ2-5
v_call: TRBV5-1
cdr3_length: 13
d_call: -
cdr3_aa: CASSLMAQETQYF
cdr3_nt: TGCGCCAGCAGCTTAATGGCCCAAGAGACCCAGTACTTC

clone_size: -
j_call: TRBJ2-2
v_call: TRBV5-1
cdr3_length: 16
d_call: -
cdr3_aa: CASSLAEGRGTGELFF
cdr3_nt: TGCGCCAGCAGCTTGGCGGAGGGGAGAGGCACCGGGGAGCTGTTTTTT

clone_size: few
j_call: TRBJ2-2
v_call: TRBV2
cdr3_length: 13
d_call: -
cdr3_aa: CASNRVDTGELFF
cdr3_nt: TGTGCCAGCAACCGGGTGGACACCGGGGAGCTGTTTTTT

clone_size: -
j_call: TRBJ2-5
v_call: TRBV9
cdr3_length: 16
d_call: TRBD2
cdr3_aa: CASSVGVAGPQETQYF
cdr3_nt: TGTGCCAGCAGCGTGGGGGTAGCGGGGCCTCAAGAGACCCAGTACTTC

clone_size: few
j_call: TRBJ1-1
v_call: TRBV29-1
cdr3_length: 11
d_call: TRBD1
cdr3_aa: CSVRGTGRAFF
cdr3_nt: TGCAGCGTGAGGGGGACAGGGAGAGCTTTCTTT

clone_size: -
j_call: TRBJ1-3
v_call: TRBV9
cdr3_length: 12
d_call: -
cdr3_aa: CASSSQPFPIYF
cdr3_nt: TGTGCCAGCAGCTCACAGCCTTTCCCCATATATTTT

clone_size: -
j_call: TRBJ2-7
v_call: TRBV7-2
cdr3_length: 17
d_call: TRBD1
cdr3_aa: CASSLVVGQGMRSEQYF
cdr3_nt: TGTGCCAGCAGCTTAGTAGTAGGACAGGGGATGAGGAGCGAGCAGTACTTC

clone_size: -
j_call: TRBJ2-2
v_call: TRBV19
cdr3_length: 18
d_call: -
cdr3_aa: CASLGPQGREPRAGELFF
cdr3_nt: TGTGCCAGCCTTGGGCCACAGGGAAGAGAGCCTCGGGCCGGGGAGCTGTTTTTT

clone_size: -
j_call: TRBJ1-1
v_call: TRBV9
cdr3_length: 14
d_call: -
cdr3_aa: CASSVQKDSAEAFF
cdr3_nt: TGTGCCAGCAGCGTCCAAAAGGACAGCGCTGAAGCTTTCTTT

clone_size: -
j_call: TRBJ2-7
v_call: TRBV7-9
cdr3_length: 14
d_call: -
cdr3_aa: CASSPSGSLREQYF
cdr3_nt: TGTGCCAGCAGCCCCTCGGGCTCTTTGAGGGAGCAGTACTTC

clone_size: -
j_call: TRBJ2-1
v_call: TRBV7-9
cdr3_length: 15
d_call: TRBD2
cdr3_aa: CASSYTSGKYNEQFF
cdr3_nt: TGTGCCAGCAGCTACACTAGCGGGAAATACAATGAGCAGTTCTTC

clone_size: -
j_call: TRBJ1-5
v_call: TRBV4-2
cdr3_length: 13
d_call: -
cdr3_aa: CASSQDPNQPQHF
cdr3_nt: TGTGCCAGCAGCCAAGACCCGAATCAGCCCCAGCATTTT

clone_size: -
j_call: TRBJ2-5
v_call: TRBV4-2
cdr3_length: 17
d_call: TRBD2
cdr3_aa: CASSQAVAGGPRETQYF
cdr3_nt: TGTGCCAGCAGCCAAGCGGTGGCGGGAGGGCCTCGGGAGACCCAGTACTTC

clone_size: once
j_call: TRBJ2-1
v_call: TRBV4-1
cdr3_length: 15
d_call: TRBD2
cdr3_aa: CASSQDGTSGRKEFF
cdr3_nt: TGCGCCAGCAGCCAAGATGGAACTAGCGGGAGGAAGGAGTTCTTC

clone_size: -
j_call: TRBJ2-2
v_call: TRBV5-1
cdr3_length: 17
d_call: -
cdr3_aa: CASSGGATGLNTGELFF
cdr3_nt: TGCGCCAGCAGTGGAGGGGCAACAGGGTTGAACACCGGGGAGCTGTTTTTT

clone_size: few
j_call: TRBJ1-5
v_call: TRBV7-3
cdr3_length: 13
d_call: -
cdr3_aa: CASSAGRNQPQHF
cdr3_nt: TGTGCCAGCAGCGCTGGGAGAAATCAGCCCCAGCATTTT

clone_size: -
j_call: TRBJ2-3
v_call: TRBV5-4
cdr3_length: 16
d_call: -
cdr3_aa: CASSLYGTAGQGTQYF
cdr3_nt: TGTGCCAGCAGCTTGTATGGAACAGCCGGCCAGGGTACGCAGTATTTT

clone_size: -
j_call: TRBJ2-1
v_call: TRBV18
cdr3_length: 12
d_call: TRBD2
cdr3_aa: CASSPWTSGQFF
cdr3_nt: TGTGCCAGCTCACCCTGGACTAGCGGACAGTTCTTC

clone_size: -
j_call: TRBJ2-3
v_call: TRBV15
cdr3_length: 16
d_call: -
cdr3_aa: CAASRASGTLTDTQYF
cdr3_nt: TGTGCCGCCAGCAGAGCCTCCGGGACTCTCACAGATACGCAGTATTTT

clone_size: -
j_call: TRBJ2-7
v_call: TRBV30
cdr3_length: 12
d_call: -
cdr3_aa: CAFHRERYEQYF
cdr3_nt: TGTGCCTTTCACAGGGAGAGATACGAGCAGTACTTC

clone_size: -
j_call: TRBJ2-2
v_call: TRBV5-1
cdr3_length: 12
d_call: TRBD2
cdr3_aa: CASSLLAGELFF
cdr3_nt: TGCGCCAGCAGCCTACTAGCGGGGGAGCTGTTTTTT

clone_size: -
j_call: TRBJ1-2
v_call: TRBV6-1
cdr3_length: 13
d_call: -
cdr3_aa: CASSVMGRYGYTF
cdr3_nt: TGTGCCAGCAGTGTGATGGGGCGCTATGGCTACACCTTC

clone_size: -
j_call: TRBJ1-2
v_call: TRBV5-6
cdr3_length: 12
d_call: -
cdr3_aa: CASSYSNYGYTF
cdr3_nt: TGTGCCAGCAGCTACAGCAACTATGGCTACACCTTC

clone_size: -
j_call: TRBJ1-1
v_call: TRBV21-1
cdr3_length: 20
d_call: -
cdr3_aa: CASSKLPLLLQGNMDTEAFF
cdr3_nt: TGTGCCAGCAGCAAACTGCCCCTCCTTTTACAGGGGAATATGGACACTGAAGCTTTCTTT